The 12 T cell receptor beta chains below were found in one sample sequenced in a study of cytomegalovirus exposure and HLA in healthy donors. PCR was performed using 60 Vbeta and 13 Jbeta primers. TCRdb keeps only in-frame clones here, not all; method: immunoSEQ multiplex PCR. The table shows some 160,000 clones, with 70% to 85% occurring only once. Sequencing used PBMCs. The receptors were gathered from a woman between 25 and 40 years old in good health and CMV-seronegative.

CDR3 region: CASSLQRGTQETQYF. The DNA for the CDR3 is TGTGCCAGCAGCTTACAGCGGGGGACACAAGAGACCCAGTACTTC. The J gene is TRBJ2-5, the V gene TRBV7-3, with 8 bases that match TRBD2. This CDR3 is 15 amino acids long. Trimming cost V 2 bases and J 2 bases; bases outside gene matches: 4. The germline gives CDR1 SGHTA, CDR2 FQGTGA. The entire variable domain, with the rest obtained from reference TRBV7-3 and TRBJ2-5, is as follows: GAGVSQTPSNKVTEKGKYVELRCDPISGHTALYWYRQSLGQGPEFLIYFQGTGAADDSGLPNDRFFAVRPEGSVSTLKIQRTERGDSAVYLCASSLQRGTQETQYFGPGTRLLVL.

The chain joins TRBV11-3 to TRBJ2-7; D is uncertain. The CDR3 loop spans 13 amino acids. Trimming removed 1 base at V and 2 bases at J, with 6 bases between. Germline assignment: CDR1 SGHNT and CDR2 YENEEA. CDR3 DNA: TGTGCCAGCAGCTTAGGGAGCCCCTACGAGCAGTACTTC. It specifies CASSLGSPYEQYF.

The genes are TRBV25-1 and TRBJ2-2, with 11 bases aligning to TRBD1. The CDR3 is 16 amino acids. V lost 3 bases, J lost 8 bases, and 8 bases stayed unmatched. The V gene's germline CDR1 is MGHDK and CDR2 SYGVNS. This CDR3 is CASSDIGTGGYGELFF. CDR3 coding DNA: TGTGCCAGCAGTGACATAGGGACAGGGGGATATGGGGAGCTGTTTTTT.

This chain links TRBV30 with TRBJ2-2; 9 bases are a match to TRBD1. Trimming took 4 bases from V and 3 from J; bases not matched to a gene: 6. The CDR3 runs 15 residues. The germline V gene has CDR1 GTSNPN and CDR2 SVGIG (reference sequence). CDR3 bases: TGTGCCTGGATCGGGACAGGGAGGTACACCGGGGAGCTGTTTTTT. As protein: CAWIGTGRYTGELFF.

V is TRBV4-1 and J is TRBJ1-5, with TRBD1 matching 8 bases. CDR3 length: 15 amino acids. V gave up 0 bases and J gave up 6 bases; unmatched junction bases: 4. Germline assignment: CDR1 MGHRA and CDR2 YSYEKL. The CDR3 DNA sequence: TGCGCCAGCAGCCAAGATTTTCAGGGGGCTCAGCCCCAGCATTTT. Its protein is CASSQDFQGAQPQHF.

The V gene is TRBV5-4, the J gene TRBJ2-7, with 7 positions matching TRBD1. The CDR3 runs 14 residues. After removal of 1 base from V and 7 bases from J, the junction contained 8 bases not matched to a gene. Germline CDR1 and CDR2: SGHNT and YYREEE (reference sequence). CDR3 protein: CASSLRQGVEEQYF. DNA for the CDR3: TGTGCCAGCAGCTTGCGGCAGGGGGTGGAGGAGCAGTACTTC.

The V gene is TRBV6-1, the J gene TRBJ1-5, with 8 bases identical to TRBD1. The CDR3 totals 15 residues. J was trimmed by 2 bases and V by 1 base; bases with no gene match: 1. The V gene's germline CDR1 is MNHNS and CDR2 SASEGT. CDR3 sequence (DNA): TGTGCCAGCAGTGAAGAGGGACAGGGCAATCAGCCCCAGCATTTT. Translating gives CASSEEGQGNQPQHF.

This chain joins TRBV28 and TRBJ2-1, with D possibly matching TRBD1 (7 bases). The CDR3 has 16 amino acids. V was trimmed by 7 bases and J by 0 bases, leaving 16 bases between them. Germline V gives CDR1 MDHEN, CDR2 SYDVKM. The CDR3 DNA is TGTGCCAGCAATCAGGGGGGTTTGAGCTCCTACAATGAGCAGTTCTTC. Protein product: CASNQGGLSSYNEQFF.

J is TRBJ1-4 and V is TRBV30; D perhaps matches TRBD1 (5 bases). From germline, CDR1 is GTSNPN and CDR2 SVGIG (reference sequence). The ends were cut back, 4 bases at V and 8 bases at J, with 11 bases in the middle. This CDR3 region has 12 residues. The CDR3 loop is CAWNTGGEKLFF. In nucleotides, the CDR3 is TGTGCCTGGAACACAGGAGGGGAAAAACTGTTTTTT.

The chain couples TRBV19 to TRBJ2-1; 8 bases line up with TRBD2. This CDR3 region has 16 residues. Per the germline V gene, CDR1 is LNHDA and CDR2 is SQIVND (reference sequence). The ends lost 8 bases at V and 2 bases at J; junction bases unmatched: 11. The CDR3 DNA follows: TGTGCCAGTTCCTTGGGCGGGGGGCTCGCCTACAATGAGCAGTTCTTC. It encodes CASSLGGGLAYNEQFF.

This clone was seen once. This sequence joins TRBV5-1 and TRBJ2-7, with D maybe TRBD2 (5 bases). Germline V gene lookup returns CDR1 SGHRS and CDR2 YFSETQ. The V end was cut by 0 bases, the J end by 3 bases, with 13 bases between. The CDR3 totals 15 residues. The CDR3 protein is CASSLGGSLFYEQYF. In nucleotides, the CDR3 is TGCGCCAGCAGCTTGGGAGGGAGTCTCTTCTACGAGCAGTACTTC.

The chain links TRBV4-2 to TRBJ2-3; 7 nucleotides align to TRBD2. V shed 8 bases, J shed 1 base, and the junction held 6 bases outside the gene matches. Germline V gene data show CDR1 as LGHNA and CDR2 as YNFKEQ. This CDR3 region has 14 residues. The CDR3 sequence: CASGGLAGTDTQYF. The CDR3 DNA is TGTGCCAGCGGAGGTCTAGCGGGCACAGATACGCAGTATTTT.